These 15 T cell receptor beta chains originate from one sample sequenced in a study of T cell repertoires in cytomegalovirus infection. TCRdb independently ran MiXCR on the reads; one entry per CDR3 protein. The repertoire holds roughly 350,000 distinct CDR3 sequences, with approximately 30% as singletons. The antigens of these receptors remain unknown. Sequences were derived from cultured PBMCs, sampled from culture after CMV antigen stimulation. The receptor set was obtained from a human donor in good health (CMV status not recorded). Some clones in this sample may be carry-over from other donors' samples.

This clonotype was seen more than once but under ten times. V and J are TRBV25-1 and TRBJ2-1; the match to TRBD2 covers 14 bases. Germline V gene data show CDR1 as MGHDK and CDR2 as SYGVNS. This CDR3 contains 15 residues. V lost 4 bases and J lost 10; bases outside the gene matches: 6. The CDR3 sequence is CASSGGLAGVREQFF. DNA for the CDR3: TGTGCCAGCAGTGGGGGACTAGCGGGAGTTAGGGAGCAGTTCTTC.

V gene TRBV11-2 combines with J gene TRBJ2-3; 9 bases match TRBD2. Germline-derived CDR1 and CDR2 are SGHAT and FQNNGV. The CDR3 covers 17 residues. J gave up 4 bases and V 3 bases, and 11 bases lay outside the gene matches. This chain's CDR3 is CASSFPPDSGSPDTQYF. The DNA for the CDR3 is TGTGCCAGCAGCTTCCCCCCGGATAGCGGGAGCCCAGATACGCAGTATTTT.

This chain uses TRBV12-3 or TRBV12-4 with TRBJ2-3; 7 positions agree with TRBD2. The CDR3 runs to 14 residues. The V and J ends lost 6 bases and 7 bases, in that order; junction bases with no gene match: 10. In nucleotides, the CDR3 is TGTGCCAGCAGCCTCGAGACTAGCTATAATACGCAGTATTTT. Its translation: CASSLETSYNTQYF.

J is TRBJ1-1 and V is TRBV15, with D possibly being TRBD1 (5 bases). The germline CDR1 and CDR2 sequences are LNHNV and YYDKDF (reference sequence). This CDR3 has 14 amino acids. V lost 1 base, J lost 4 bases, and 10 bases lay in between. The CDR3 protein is CATSRASQGTEAFF. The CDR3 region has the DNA TGTGCCACCAGCAGAGCTTCCCAGGGCACTGAAGCTTTCTTT. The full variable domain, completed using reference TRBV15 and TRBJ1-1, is DAMVIQNPRYQVTQFGKPVTLSCSQTLNHNVMYWYQQKSSQAPKLLFHYYDKDFNNEADTPDNFQSRRPNTSFCFLDIRSPGLGDTAMYLCATSRASQGTEAFFGQGTRLTVV.

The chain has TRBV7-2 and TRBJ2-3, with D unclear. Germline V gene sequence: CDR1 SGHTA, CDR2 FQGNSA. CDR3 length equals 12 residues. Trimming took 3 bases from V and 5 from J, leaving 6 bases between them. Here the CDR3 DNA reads TGTGCCAGCAGCTTTACCATAGATACGCAGTATTTT. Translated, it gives CASSFTIDTQYF.

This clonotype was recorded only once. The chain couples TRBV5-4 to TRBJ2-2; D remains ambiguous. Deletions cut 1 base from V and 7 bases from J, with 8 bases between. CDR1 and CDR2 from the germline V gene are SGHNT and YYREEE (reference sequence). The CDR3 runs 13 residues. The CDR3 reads CASSLPPFGELFF. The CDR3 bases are TGTGCCAGCAGCTTGCCCCCTTTCGGGGAGCTGTTTTTT.

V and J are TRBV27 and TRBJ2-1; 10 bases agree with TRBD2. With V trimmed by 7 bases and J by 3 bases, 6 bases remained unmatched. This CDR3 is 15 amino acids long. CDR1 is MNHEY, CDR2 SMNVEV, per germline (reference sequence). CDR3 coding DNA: TGTGCCAGCACCCTACTAGCGGGGAGCTACAATGAGCAGTTCTTC. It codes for CASTLLAGSYNEQFF.

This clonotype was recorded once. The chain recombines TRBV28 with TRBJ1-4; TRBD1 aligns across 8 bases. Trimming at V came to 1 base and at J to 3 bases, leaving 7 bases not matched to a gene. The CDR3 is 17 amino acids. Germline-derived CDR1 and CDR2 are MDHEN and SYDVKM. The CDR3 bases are TGTGCCAGCAGTTTATCTCGTCGACAGGGGTCTAATGAAAAACTGTTTTTT. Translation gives CASSLSRRQGSNEKLFF. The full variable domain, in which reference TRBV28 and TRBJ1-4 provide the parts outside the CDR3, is DVKVTQSSRYLVKRTGEKVFLECVQDMDHENMFWYRQDPGLGLRLIYFSYDVKMKEKGDIPEGYSVSREKKERFSLILESASTNQTSMYLCASSLSRRQGSNEKLFFGSGTQLSVL.

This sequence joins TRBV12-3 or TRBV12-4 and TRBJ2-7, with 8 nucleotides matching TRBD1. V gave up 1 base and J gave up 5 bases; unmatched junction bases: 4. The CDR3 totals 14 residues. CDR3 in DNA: TGTGCCAGCAGTTTAGAACAGGGGGTGAACGAGCAGTACGTC. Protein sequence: CASSLEQGVNEQYV.

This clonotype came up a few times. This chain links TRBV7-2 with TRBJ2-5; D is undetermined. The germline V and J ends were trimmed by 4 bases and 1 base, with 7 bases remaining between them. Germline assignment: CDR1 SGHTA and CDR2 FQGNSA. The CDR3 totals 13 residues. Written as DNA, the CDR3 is TGTGCCAGCAGCTCAGAAGGCCAAGAGACCCAGTACTTC. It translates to CASSSEGQETQYF.

The DNA of the CDR3 is TGCAGTGCTACGAACGGGAATCGGGACTCTGGAAACACCATATATTTT. It codes for CSATNGNRDSGNTIYF. The V call is TRBV20-1, the J call TRBJ1-3; D not resolved. The CDR3 is 16 residues long. Germline CDR1 is DFQATT and CDR2 is SNEGSKA (reference sequence). Trimming left V 4 bases short and J 0 bases short, with 16 bases between.

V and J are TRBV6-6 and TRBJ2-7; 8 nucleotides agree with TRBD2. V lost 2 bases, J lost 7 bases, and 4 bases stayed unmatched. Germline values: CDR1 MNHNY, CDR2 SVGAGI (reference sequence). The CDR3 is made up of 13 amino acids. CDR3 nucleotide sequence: TGTGCCAGCAGTTACGGCGGGAGGATTGAGCAGTACTTC. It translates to CASSYGGRIEQYF.

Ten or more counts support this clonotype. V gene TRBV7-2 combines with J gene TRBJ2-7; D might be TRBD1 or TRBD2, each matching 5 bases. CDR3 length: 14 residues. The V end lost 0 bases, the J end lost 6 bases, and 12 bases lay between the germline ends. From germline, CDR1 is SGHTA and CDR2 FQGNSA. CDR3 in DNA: TGTGCCAGCAGCTTAGCGGGGCTAGCTTCCGAGCAGTACTTC. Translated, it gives CASSLAGLASEQYF.

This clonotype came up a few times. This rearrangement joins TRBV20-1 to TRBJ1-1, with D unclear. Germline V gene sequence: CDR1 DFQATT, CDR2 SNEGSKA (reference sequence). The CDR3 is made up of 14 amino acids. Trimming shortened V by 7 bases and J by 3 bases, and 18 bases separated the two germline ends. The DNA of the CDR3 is TGCAGTGTCACGTCGTGGAGGGAGGACACTGAAGCTTTCTTT. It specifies CSVTSWREDTEAFF.

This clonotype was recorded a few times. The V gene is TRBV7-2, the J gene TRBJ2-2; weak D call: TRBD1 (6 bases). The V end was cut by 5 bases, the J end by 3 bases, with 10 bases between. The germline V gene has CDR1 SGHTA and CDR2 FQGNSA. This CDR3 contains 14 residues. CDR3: CASSTRTDTGELFF. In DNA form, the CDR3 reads TGTGCCAGCAGCACTCGGACAGACACCGGGGAGCTGTTTTTT.